The 23 T cell receptor beta chains below were found in one sample sequenced in a study of beta chain features in type 1 diabetes. Points from the study as a whole: Significant though moderate, a shortening of TCRB CDR3s appeared in all four CD4+ subsets of Type 1 diabetes patients.

As every portion of the isolated RNA was reverse transcribed, the sequencing read expressed TCRB transcripts. Clones were sequenced by immunoSEQ multiplex PCR, and TCRdb holds only the in-frame ones, with some missing. This table has fewer than 400,000 clones, about a tenth appearing once. No antigen has been assigned to these receptors. Material: central memory CD4+ T cells from blood. Source of these receptors: a young man with type 1 diabetes.

This clone showed up just a few times. The same CDR3 also results from other DNA sequences found in this sample. The chain recombines TRBV20-1 with TRBJ1-3; D ambiguous. V was trimmed by 2 bases and J by 2 bases, leaving 1 base between them. This CDR3 comprises 11 residues. Germline CDR1 DFQATT, CDR2 SNEGSKA (reference sequence). The DNA of the CDR3 is TGCAGTGCTAGAACTGGAAACACCATATATTTT. Translation gives CSARTGNTIYF.

This clone was observed a handful of times. The chain recombines TRBV27 with TRBJ2-1; 11 bases agree with TRBD2. Germline CDR1 reads MNHEY; CDR2 reads SMNVEV (reference sequence). The CDR3 is 16 amino acids. The ends lost 5 bases at V and 4 bases at J; junction bases unmatched: 7. CDR3 amino acids: CASSPLAGGQYNEQFF. The CDR3 nucleotides are TGTGCCAGCAGTCCTCTAGCGGGGGGCCAGTACAATGAGCAGTTCTTC.

This clone was seen a handful of times. The V and J genes are TRBV18 and TRBJ1-1; D gene uncertain. Germline lookup yields CDR1 KGHSH and CDR2 LQKENI. V lost 5 bases and J 1 base, leaving 11 bases between the germline ends. CDR3 length equals 14 residues. The CDR3 is CASSESKKNTEAFF. In DNA, the CDR3 is TGTGCCAGCTCAGAATCGAAGAAGAACACTGAAGCTTTCTTT. The complete variable domain, with remaining parts taken from reference TRBV18 and TRBJ1-1, reads NAGVMQNPRHLVRRRGQEARLRCSPMKGHSHVYWYRQLPEEGLKFMVYLQKENIIDESGMPKERFSAEFPKEGPSILRIQQVVRGDSAAYFCASSESKKNTEAFFGQGTRLTVV.

The chain employs TRBV4-3 and TRBJ2-3, with D maybe TRBD2 (6 bases). Germline V gene sequence: CDR1 LGHNA, CDR2 YSLEER. The CDR3 spans 14 residues. Trimming left V 0 bases short and J 3 bases short, with 7 bases between. CDR3 protein: CASSQDRGTDTQYF. DNA for the CDR3: TGCGCCAGCAGCCAAGATCGGGGGACAGATACGCAGTATTTT.

The V and J genes are TRBV7-9 and TRBJ2-4; TRBD2 might be the D (6 bases). This CDR3 has 15 amino acids. Trimming shortened V by 5 bases and J by 5 bases, and 16 bases separated the two germline ends. Germline lookup yields CDR1 SEHNR and CDR2 FQNEAQ (reference sequence). CDR3 loop: CASSDTRGGQNIQYF. For the CDR3, the DNA is TGTGCCAGCAGCGACACCAGAGGAGGGCAAAACATTCAGTACTTC. Using reference TRBV7-9 and TRBJ2-4 for the parts outside the CDR3, the full variable domain is DTGVSQNPRHKITKRGQNVTFRCDPISEHNRLYWYRQTLGQGPEFLTYFQNEAQLEKSRLLSDRFSAERPKGSFSTLEIQRTEQGDSAMYLCASSDTRGGQNIQYFGAGTRLSVL.

The sample holds a few counts of this clone. The genes are TRBV2 and TRBJ1-6; D not resolved. The germline V gene has CDR1 SNHLY and CDR2 FYNNEI. This CDR3 contains 12 residues. V shed 5 bases and J shed 5 bases, with 4 bases lying between them. The CDR3 sequence is CASSSDNSPLHF. CDR3 DNA: TGTGCCAGCAGTTCGGATAATTCACCCCTCCACTTT.

The genes are TRBV2 and TRBJ2-7; D possibly corresponds to TRBD1 (6 bases). The length of the CDR3 is 14 residues. CDR1 is SNHLY, CDR2 FYNNEI, per germline. Trimming removed 6 bases at V and 2 bases at J, with 14 bases between. This chain's CDR3 is CASSKQGSTYEQYF. The CDR3 DNA follows: TGTGCCAGCAGCAAGCAGGGGTCCACCTACGAGCAGTACTTC.

This clone was recorded at least ten times. V usage is TRBV2 and J usage is TRBJ1-2; TRBD1 matches at 9 bases. Germline CDR1 and CDR2: SNHLY and FYNNEI. The CDR3 is made up of 15 amino acids. V dropped 5 bases and J dropped 5; count of bases not matched to a gene: 9. The CDR3 coding sequence is TGTGCCAGCAGTCGAGAGGACAGGGGACTTTATGGCTACACCTTC. It codes for CASSREDRGLYGYTF.

This chain connects TRBV7-2 to TRBJ2-2; maybe TRBD2 (6 bases). The V end was cut by 1 base, the J end by 1 base, with 10 bases between. This CDR3 has 16 amino acids. Germline CDR1 is SGHTA and CDR2 is FQGNSA. Here the CDR3 reads CASSLVWGENTGELFF. CDR3 in DNA: TGTGCCAGCAGCTTAGTTTGGGGGGAGAACACCGGGGAGCTGTTTTTT.

This clone appeared a few times. The chain recombines TRBV7-2 with TRBJ2-1, with 7 positions matching TRBD1. V lost 7 bases to trimming and J lost 7 bases; unmatched junction nucleotides: 4. Germline values: CDR1 SGHTA, CDR2 FQGNSA. The CDR3 sequence is 12 residues long. CDR3 protein: CASTNRGNEQFF. In DNA form, the CDR3 reads TGTGCCAGCACGAACAGGGGTAATGAGCAGTTCTTC.

This clone has a handful of counts. The gene calls are TRBV6-6 and TRBJ1-4; TRBD1 agrees at 7 bases. CDR1 is MNHNY and CDR2 is SVGAGI in the germline V gene (reference sequence). There are 15 residues in the CDR3. The ends lost 2 bases at V and 8 bases at J; junction bases unmatched: 8. CDR3 sequence reads: CASSYRGGDGEKLFF. The CDR3 DNA sequence: TGTGCCAGCAGTTACCGAGGGGGCGATGGCGAAAAACTGTTTTTT.

In this sample, this clone turned up a few times. The CDR3 region has the DNA TGTGCCAGCTCACCAGCTAGTGACATCTCCTACGAGCAGTACTTC. Protein sequence: CASSPASDISYEQYF. The chain links TRBV18 to TRBJ2-7; D uncertain. Trimming pared 2 bases from V and 0 bases from J, leaving 11 bases between. The length of the CDR3 is 15 residues. The V gene's germline CDR1 is KGHSH and CDR2 LQKENI.

This clone was seen only a few times. The rearrangement uses TRBV20-1 and TRBJ2-7; no clear D gene. The V end was cut by 3 bases, the J end by 2 bases, with 5 bases between. The CDR3 covers 11 residues. Germline V gene data show CDR1 as DFQATT and CDR2 as SNEGSKA (reference sequence). As DNA, the CDR3 is TGCAGTGCTAGCGGCCCCTACGAGCAGTACTTC. Protein product: CSASGPYEQYF.

There are a few counts of this clone. The chain joins TRBV6-5 to TRBJ2-1; no definite D call. The germline V gene has CDR1 MNHEY and CDR2 SVGAGI. This CDR3 has 14 residues. Trimming left V 7 bases short and J 3 bases short, with 13 bases between. CDR3 bases: TGTGCCAGCACTAAAAGAGTGGGCTACAATGAGCAGTTCTTC. It is translated as CASTKRVGYNEQFF.

The chain joins TRBV4-3 to TRBJ1-2; D gene uncertain. Germline assignment: CDR1 LGHNA and CDR2 YSLEER. The CDR3 consists of 18 residues. Trimming removed 0 bases at V and 4 bases at J, with 21 bases between. The CDR3 spells CASSQELTWANSPYGYTF. DNA of the CDR3: TGCGCCAGCAGCCAAGAACTAACTTGGGCGAACAGCCCCTATGGCTACACCTTC.

In this sample, this clone turned up a few times. This chain joins TRBV5-1 and TRBJ1-4; no clear D gene. Germline-derived CDR1 and CDR2 are SGHRS and YFSETQ. The V end lost 2 bases, the J end lost 0 bases, and 5 bases lay between the germline ends. The CDR3 contains 14 residues. The CDR3 spells CASSFLTTNEKLFF. The CDR3 DNA reads as TGCGCCAGCAGCTTCCTGACAACTAATGAAAAACTGTTTTTT. The variable domain in full, completed from reference TRBV5-1 and TRBJ1-4, reads KAGVTQTPRYLIKTRGQQVTLSCSPISGHRSVSWYQQTPGQGLQFLFEYFSETQRNKGNFPGRFSGRQFSNSRSEMNVSTLELGDSALYLCASSFLTTNEKLFFGSGTQLSVL.

The gene calls are TRBV7-2 and TRBJ2-1, with 15 nucleotides matching TRBD2. The CDR3 spans 16 residues. V was pared by 7 bases and J by 7 bases, with 8 bases of the junction left unmatched. Germline values: CDR1 SGHTA, CDR2 FQGNSA. CDR3 residues: CASIPRTSGGANEQFF. The CDR3 coding sequence is TGTGCCAGCATTCCCAGGACTAGCGGGGGGGCGAATGAGCAGTTCTTC.

At least ten counts were recorded for this clone. The chain couples TRBV19 to TRBJ2-1, with D perhaps assigned TRBD1 or TRBD2 (6 bases each). CDR1 is LNHDA, CDR2 SQIVND, per germline (reference sequence). Between the trimmed V and J ends, which lost 6 bases and 1 base, there was a span of 16 bases. The CDR3 is 16 amino acids. The CDR3 DNA sequence: TGTGCCAGTAGCGATGGGCAAGGGGGGTCCTACAATGAGCAGTTCTTC. It is translated as CASSDGQGGSYNEQFF.

The chain combines TRBV19 with TRBJ1-2, with D possibly matching TRBD1 (5 bases). Germline V CDR1 and CDR2: LNHDA, SQIVND (reference sequence). The CDR3 totals 16 residues. The V end lost 2 bases, the J end lost 5 bases, and 18 bases lay between the germline ends. CDR3 DNA: TGTGCCAGTAGTATACGGGAAGTAGGGGAGTGGTATGGCTACACCTTC. Protein sequence: CASSIREVGEWYGYTF.

The chain employs TRBV4-3 and TRBJ2-3, with 8 bases fitting TRBD2. V shed 0 bases, J shed 6 bases, and the junction held 20 bases outside the gene matches. This CDR3 comprises 20 residues. Germline V gene data show CDR1 as LGHNA and CDR2 as YSLEER. The CDR3 DNA sequence: TGCGCCAGCAGCCAAGATCTGGGACTATCCAGCGGGGGCCCCGGTGATACGCAGTATTTT. Its translation: CASSQDLGLSSGGPGDTQYF.

The genes are TRBV18 and TRBJ2-6; no reliable D call. CDR3 size: 19 residues. Germline-derived CDR1 and CDR2 are KGHSH and LQKENI. V lost 1 base and J lost 0, with 16 bases in between. Here the CDR3 reads CASSPQAAGPLSGANVLTF. The DNA of the CDR3 is TGTGCCAGCTCACCACAGGCAGCCGGGCCGCTCTCTGGGGCCAACGTCCTGACTTTC.

Notes on this clone: An end of the junction does not agree with germline; a read error may underlie this. The rearrangement links TRBV2 to TRBJ2-4; the D is unclear. This CDR3 has 12 residues. Germline CDR1 reads SNHLY; CDR2 reads FYNNEI. The CDR3: CASREDLGIQYF. CDR3 sequence (DNA): TGTGCCAGCAGGGAAGACTTAGGCATTCAGTACTTC.

Regarding this clone: This may come from a read error, since a much larger clone is one base off. Other DNA sequences from this sample encode an identical CDR3 as well. This chain uses TRBV11-2 with TRBJ2-3; D is unresolved. Germline V gives CDR1 SGHAT, CDR2 FQNNGV. The germline V and J ends were trimmed by 3 bases and 4 bases, with 2 bases remaining between them. The CDR3 loop spans 11 amino acids. DNA of the CDR3: TGTGCCAGCAGCTTTTCAGATACGCAGTATTTT. The encoded protein is CASSFSDTQYF.